These 21 T cell receptor beta chains originate from one sample sequenced in a study of Ad26.COV2.S vaccination and SARS-CoV-2 variants. As for treatment: approximately 18 received Ad26.COV2.S at low or high dose, single or two shots; 5 received placebo; per-sample allocation not given. Sampling was performed 63 days after the first vaccine or placebo injection. Sequencing used immunoSEQ multiplex PCR; TCRdb keeps in-frame clones, though not all of them. The profile shows 350,000 to 500,000 clones, about 91% of them singletons. The sequenced sample was peripheral blood, obtained in a trial of Ad26.COV2.S vaccine versus placebo. The receptors were gathered from a person aged 18-60 years who received the Ad26.COV2.S COVID-19 vaccine or a placebo.

V gene TRBV4-3 combines with J gene TRBJ2-3; 12 nucleotides line up with TRBD2. Germline V lookup: CDR1 LGHNA, CDR2 YSLEER. The CDR3 runs 17 residues. J lost 6 bases, V lost 3 bases, and 10 bases had no gene match. This CDR3 reads CASSQSLAGGPADTQYF. CDR3 in DNA: TGCGCCAGCAGCCAGAGTCTAGCGGGAGGGCCAGCGGATACGCAGTATTTT.

The chain couples TRBV2 to TRBJ1-4, with 9 bases identical to TRBD1. V was pared by 6 bases and J by 7 bases, with 9 bases of the junction left unmatched. From germline, CDR1 is SNHLY and CDR2 FYNNEI. The CDR3 loop spans 15 amino acids. The CDR3 loop reads CASRTTGTGREKLFF. CDR3 sequence (DNA): TGTGCCAGCAGAACGACCGGGACAGGGCGTGAAAAACTGTTTTTT.

This chain links TRBV12-5 with TRBJ2-1; 7 bases map to TRBD1. This CDR3 spans 14 amino acids. Germline CDR1 LGHNT, CDR2 FRNRAP. Trimming took 1 base from V and 7 from J; bases not matched to a gene: 4. CDR3 loop: CASGLATGENEQFF. CDR3 nucleotide sequence: TGTGCTAGTGGTTTGGCAACAGGGGAAAATGAGCAGTTCTTC.

V gene TRBV5-4 combines with J gene TRBJ2-7; no reliable D call. The CDR3 consists of 14 residues. Trimming shortened V by 0 bases and J by 7 bases, and 14 bases separated the two germline ends. Germline assignment: CDR1 SGHNT and CDR2 YYREEE (reference sequence). The CDR3 spells CASSLVGRKEEQYV. The CDR3 DNA is TGTGCCAGCAGCTTGGTGGGCAGGAAAGAAGAGCAGTACGTC.

V usage is TRBV19 and J usage is TRBJ1-4; 7 nucleotides line up with TRBD1. The CDR3 is made up of 13 amino acids. CDR1 and CDR2 (germline): LNHDA, SQIVND (reference sequence). J gave up 13 bases and V 6 bases, and 11 bases lay outside the gene matches. The CDR3 sequence is CASSTPGQLLLFF. The CDR3 nucleotides are TGTGCCAGTAGCACGCCGGGACAGCTCCTACTGTTTTTT.

This chain uses TRBV23-1 with TRBJ2-7, with TRBD1 as a possible D gene (5 bases). TRBV23-1 is sorted into the ORF group, with uncertain function. Trimming shortened V by 6 bases and J by 1 base, and 13 bases separated the two germline ends. CDR3 length equals 14 residues. CDR3 sequence (DNA): TGCGCCAGCAGAACCATCCCAGGGTCCTACGAGCAGTACGTC. This gives the protein CASRTIPGSYEQYV.

The chain employs TRBV9 and TRBJ2-1; TRBD1 is a possible D gene (5 bases). V dropped 4 bases and J dropped 5 bases, with 7 bases sitting between them. The CDR3 contains 12 residues. Germline V gene data show CDR1 as SGDLS and CDR2 as YYNGEE. CDR3 region: CASSKGDNEQFF. As DNA, the CDR3 is TGTGCCAGCAGCAAAGGGGACAATGAGCAGTTCTTC. The entire variable domain, with the rest obtained from reference TRBV9 and TRBJ2-1, is as follows: DSGVTQTPKHLITATGQRVTLRCSPRSGDLSVYWYQQSLDQGLQFLIQYYNGEERAKGNILERFSAQQFPDLHSELNLSSLELGDSALYFCASSKGDNEQFFGPGTRLTVL.

The rearrangement uses TRBV28 and TRBJ1-4; no reliable D call. The CDR3 extends over 12 amino acids. V dropped 8 bases and J dropped 14 bases, with 18 bases sitting between them. The germline V gene encodes CDR1 MDHEN and CDR2 SYDVKM. In DNA, the CDR3 is TGTGCCAGCCGACCTTCCTCGGTAGGGCTGTTTTTT. It encodes CASRPSSVGLFF.

V and J are TRBV7-3 and TRBJ2-7, with 7 bases lining up with TRBD2. Germline V gene data show CDR1 as SGHTA and CDR2 as FQGTGA. Trimming cost V 5 bases and J 6 bases; bases outside gene matches: 7. This CDR3 has 13 amino acids. The CDR3 here is CASSAQREGEQYF. In DNA, the CDR3 is TGTGCCAGCAGCGCTCAAAGGGAGGGCGAGCAGTACTTC.

The rearrangement links TRBV2 to TRBJ2-3, with a possible D match to TRBD2 (6 bases). The CDR3 sequence is 15 residues long. Germline values: CDR1 SNHLY, CDR2 FYNNEI. V was shortened by 7 bases and J by 1 base, with 15 bases between the two germline ends. CDR3 loop: CASMITPGGTDTQYF. CDR3 in DNA: TGTGCCAGCATGATTACCCCGGGGGGCACAGATACGCAGTATTTT.

J is TRBJ1-2 and V is TRBV5-6, with no clear D. The CDR3 has 14 amino acids. CDR1 and CDR2 from the germline V gene are SGHDT and YYEEEE. The germline V and J ends were trimmed by 1 base and 8 bases, with 15 bases remaining between them. The CDR3 DNA follows: TGTGCCAGCAGCTTGCGACGTGGGGATTCCGGCTACACCTTC. This codes for CASSLRRGDSGYTF.

V usage is TRBV9 and J usage is TRBJ1-4, with D unresolved. Between the trimmed V and J ends, which lost 4 bases and 5 bases, there was a span of 6 bases. Germline V gives CDR1 SGDLS, CDR2 YYNGEE. This CDR3 spans 12 amino acids. CDR3 nucleotide sequence: TGTGCCAGCAGCTCCTTCAATGAAAAACTGTTTTTT. Protein product: CASSSFNEKLFF.

The J gene is TRBJ2-2, the V gene TRBV19; 7 bases fit TRBD2. V shed 7 bases, J shed 3 bases, and the junction held 2 bases outside the gene matches. This CDR3 comprises 13 residues. Germline assignment: CDR1 LNHDA and CDR2 SQIVND (reference sequence). CDR3 coding DNA: TGTGCCAGTAACCGGGGGGACACCGGGGAGCTGTTTTTT. This gives the protein CASNRGDTGELFF.

This clone was observed many times. The V call is TRBV27, the J call TRBJ2-7; D gene ambiguous. Germline loops: CDR1 MNHEY, CDR2 SMNVEV (reference sequence). Between the trimmed V and J ends, which lost 4 bases and 10 bases, there was a span of 20 bases. The CDR3 runs to 14 residues. The DNA for the CDR3 is TGTGCCAGCAGTTCCCTCGAGACTCGACTCGAACAGTACTTC. It yields the protein CASSSLETRLEQYF.

This clone was detected only once. The chain couples TRBV19 to TRBJ2-6; unclear D gene. Germline V CDR1 and CDR2: LNHDA, SQIVND (reference sequence). V was clipped by 8 bases and J by 0 bases, with 11 bases between them. The CDR3 has 15 amino acids. In nucleotides, the CDR3 is TGTGCCAGTCAGACCCTCGCCTCTGGGGCCAACGTCCTGACTTTC. Amino acids: CASQTLASGANVLTF.

The chain combines TRBV2 with TRBJ1-3; possible D gene TRBD1, 6 bases. The V and J ends lost 4 bases and 0 bases respectively, with 10 bases between them. From germline, CDR1 is SNHLY and CDR2 FYNNEI. The CDR3 contains 15 residues. The CDR3 loop reads CASSGTASSGNTIYF. The DNA of the CDR3 is TGTGCCAGCAGTGGGACAGCGAGCTCTGGAAACACCATATATTTT. The full variable domain, in which reference TRBV2 and TRBJ1-3 provide the parts outside the CDR3, is EPEVTQTPSHQVTQMGQEVILRCVPISNHLYFYWYRQILGQKVEFLVSFYNNEISEKSEIFDDQFSVERPDGSNFTLKIRSTKLEDSAMYFCASSGTASSGNTIYFGEGSWLTVV.

The chain uses TRBV7-8 and TRBJ2-5; D unresolved. This CDR3 is built from 12 residues. Germline CDR1 SGHVS, CDR2 FQNEAQ. Between the trimmed V and J ends, which lost 7 bases and 5 bases, there was a span of 11 bases. The CDR3, as DNA: TGTGCCAGCACAGTGCCCGGGGAGACCCAGTACTTC. It yields the protein CASTVPGETQYF.

The chain links TRBV27 to TRBJ1-2, with D possibly TRBD1 on 6 matching bases. This CDR3 region has 14 residues. Per germline, CDR1 MNHEY and CDR2 SMNVEV (reference sequence). The V end was cut by 7 bases, the J end by 6 bases, with 18 bases between. The CDR3 reads CASTIDFRGNGYTF. As DNA, the CDR3 is TGTGCCAGCACCATAGATTTCAGGGGCAATGGCTACACCTTC.

DNA for the CDR3: TGTGCCTGGAGTGGACTCACCCAGTACTTC. Amino acids: CAWSGLTQYF. The chain links TRBV30 to TRBJ2-5; D remains unclear. Trimming pared 1 base from V and 8 bases from J, leaving 5 bases between. The CDR3 loop spans 10 amino acids. The germline gives CDR1 GTSNPN, CDR2 SVGIG (reference sequence).

The chain couples TRBV4-1 to TRBJ1-2, with TRBD1 matching 7 bases. Germline V gives CDR1 MGHRA, CDR2 YSYEKL. The CDR3 extends over 13 amino acids. V lost 2 bases, J lost 4 bases, and 1 base stayed unmatched. CDR3 DNA sequence: TGCGCCAGCAGCCAAAGGGGGCTCTATGGCTACACCTTC. Translating it yields CASSQRGLYGYTF.

The V call is TRBV18, the J call TRBJ1-1, with TRBD1 identical over 10 bases. There are 14 residues in the CDR3. Per germline, CDR1 KGHSH and CDR2 LQKENI. The V segment lost 0 bases and the J segment 8 bases; nucleotides outside the gene matches: 3. CDR3: CASSPPGQGLEAFF. As DNA, the CDR3 is TGTGCCAGCTCACCACCGGGACAGGGGCTCGAAGCTTTCTTT.